This T cell receptor beta chain comes out of a study of T cells in Graves' hyperthyroidism and ophthalmopathy. Study results and limitations: By a 13 V-J model, ophthalmopathy was set apart from stable hyperthyroidism. Most clonotypes expanded in thyroid above 0.001 were likewise present in blood.

Those patients with uncontrolled infection, other autoimmune disease, pregnancy or lactation were excluded. Diagnoses used clinical symptoms, serum thyroxine and TRAb, thyroid ultrasound and orbital computed tomography. This clonotype came up a few times. The target antigen is unknown. A read error may explain this, as a much larger clone is one base away. The conserved phenylalanine or tryptophan is not found at the CDR3 terminus, so this likely reflects a read error. There are 15 residues in the CDR3. Germline V gene sequence: CDR1 SEHNR, CDR2 FQNEAQ (reference sequence). Amplification of TCR beta CDR3 regions was performed using RNA transcripts as template. RT-PCR in the first round (using the HTBI primer set) targeted the TCR CDR3. In TCRdb, the multiplex PCR reads were re-called with MiXCR into one record per CDR3 protein. The sample has 500,000 to 600,000 distinct CDR3 sequences, 40% to 55% seen once.

The receptor's source is an adult woman with Graves' disease, either hyperthyroidism or ophthalmopathy (not recorded which). The material sequenced was peripheral blood or thyroid tissue (not recorded which). This chain links TRBV7-9 with TRBJ2-7; possibly TRBD1 for D (5 bases). As DNA, the CDR3 is TGTGCCAGCTGCTTAGAACGCAGGGTAACCGACGAGCAGTACCTC. Translating it yields CASCLERRVTDEQYL.